The 17 T cell receptor beta chains in this list originate from one sample, sequenced in a study of T cell repertoires in cytomegalovirus infection (dated by TCRdb to the late 2010s). Sequencer: Illumina HiSeq 1500. TCRdb reprocessing: public reads trimmed at Q25 with fastp, clones called with MiXCR, in-frame beta chains kept. Merged by CDR3 protein, the rows form single entries marked with the most common genes and DNA. The sample records some 700,000 distinct CDR3 sequences, approximately 33% of which are singletons. Jointly, the top ten make up 15% to 20% of the sample. These TCRs' antigens remain unknown. The treatment or condition label here, explained by the study, means: in vitro stimulation with specific CMV peptide epitopes to enrich CMV-specific T cells. Sequenced material: cultured PBMCs, taken from culture after CMV antigen stimulation. The receptors derive from a human donor in good health (CMV status not recorded). Some clones in this sample may be carry-over from other donors' samples.

This clonotype was detected a few times. The chain couples TRBV7-8 to TRBJ1-6; no clear D gene. The germline V gene has CDR1 SGHVS and CDR2 FQNEAQ. The CDR3 consists of 16 residues. V was trimmed by 5 bases and J by 6 bases, leaving 17 bases between them. CDR3: CASSNNAGQVNSPLHF. The CDR3 coding sequence is TGTGCCAGCAGCAATAATGCGGGTCAGGTTAATTCACCCCTCCACTTT. Combining the CDR3 with reference TRBV7-8 and TRBJ1-6 gives the whole variable domain GAGVSQSPRYKVAKRGQDVALRCDPISGHVSLFWYQQALGQGPEFLTYFQNEAQLDKSGLPSDRFFAERPEGSVSTLKIQRTQQEDSAVYLCASSNNAGQVNSPLHFGNGTRLTVT.

This clonotype turned up a few times. V and J are TRBV7-7 and TRBJ2-5; 9 bases map to TRBD1. Germline V lookup: CDR1 SSHAT, CDR2 FNYEAQ (reference sequence). The CDR3 has 15 residues. Germline trimming cut 7 bases from V and 5 bases from J; bases unmatched to any gene: 11. The CDR3, as DNA: TGTGCCAGCACCCCTGCTGGACAGGGGTTGGAGACCCAGTACTTC. Protein sequence: CASTPAGQGLETQYF.

The table lists this clonotype with a few counts. The chain is built from TRBV12-3 or TRBV12-4 and TRBJ2-7; D is tentatively TRBD1 or TRBD2 (6 bases each). This CDR3 region has 15 residues. Trimming removed 6 bases from V and 6 bases from J, with 21 bases in between. CDR3 protein: CASSGGQVWDFEQYF. In DNA, the CDR3 is TGTGCCAGCAGCGGGGGCCAGGTATGGGATTTCGAGCAGTACTTC.

This clonotype was counted ten times or more. The chain carries TRBV7-8 and TRBJ2-3, with D tentatively TRBD1 or TRBD2 (5 bases each). Germline loops: CDR1 SGHVS, CDR2 FQNEAQ. CDR3 size: 16 residues. Trimming removed 4 bases at V and 1 base at J, with 15 bases between. CDR3: CASSSMIGARTDTQYF. DNA of the CDR3: TGTGCCAGCAGCTCGATGATCGGGGCCCGCACAGATACGCAGTATTTT.

In this sample, this clonotype turned up a few times. This chain joins TRBV20-1 and TRBJ2-1; TRBD2 aligns across 7 bases. Germline CDR1 and CDR2: DFQATT and SNEGSKA (reference sequence). J gave up 10 bases and V 3 bases, and 0 bases lay outside the gene matches. The CDR3 has 10 amino acids. CDR3 sequence (DNA): TGCAGTGCTAGGCGGGGGGAGCAGTTCTTC. It translates to CSARRGEQFF.

The J gene is TRBJ2-2, the V gene TRBV7-9; TRBD1 aligns across 8 bases. Germline V lookup: CDR1 SEHNR, CDR2 FQNEAQ (reference sequence). V gave up 5 bases and J gave up 4 bases; unmatched junction bases: 15. This CDR3 contains 18 residues. CDR3 sequence: CASSRTGTGQGSTGELFF. CDR3 bases: TGTGCCAGCAGCCGTACCGGGACAGGTCAGGGAAGCACCGGGGAGCTGTTTTTT.

The chain is built from TRBV15 and TRBJ2-5, with a tentative D call TRBD2 (5 bases). CDR1 and CDR2 (germline): LNHNV, YYDKDF (reference sequence). V lost 1 base and J 5 bases, leaving 14 bases between the germline ends. This CDR3 is 15 amino acids long. For the CDR3, the DNA is TGTGCCACCAGCAGAGCCGAGGGAGCTTTTGAGACCCAGTACTTC. It encodes CATSRAEGAFETQYF. The whole variable domain, filled in from reference TRBV15 and TRBJ2-5, reads DAMVIQNPRYQVTQFGKPVTLSCSQTLNHNVMYWYQQKSSQAPKLLFHYYDKDFNNEADTPDNFQSRRPNTSFCFLDIRSPGLGDTAMYLCATSRAEGAFETQYFGPGTRLLVL.

This clonotype was detected a few times. The chain combines TRBV11-2 with TRBJ1-3; D unclear. The V gene's germline CDR1 is SGHAT and CDR2 FQNNGV. Trimming took off 2 bases at V and 2 bases at J, with 10 bases between the two ends. The CDR3 loop spans 15 amino acids. The CDR3 region is CASSLMVYPGNTIYF. The DNA of the CDR3 is TGTGCCAGCAGCTTAATGGTGTACCCTGGAAACACCATATATTTT.

This clonotype has at least ten counts. This rearrangement joins TRBV7-6 to TRBJ1-4; D uncertain. Germline V lookup: CDR1 SGHVS, CDR2 FNYEAQ. CDR3 length equals 16 residues. V lost 3 bases and J 1 base, leaving 12 bases between the germline ends. CDR3 loop: CASSLTLSLTNEKLFF. In nucleotides, the CDR3 is TGTGCCAGCAGCTTGACACTATCTTTAACTAATGAAAAACTGTTTTTT.

A word on this clonotype: One end of the junction does not line up with germline, which may come from a read error. The V call is TRBV6-8, the J call TRBJ2-6, with D perhaps TRBD1 (6 bases). Looked up from germline, CDR1 is MNHGY and CDR2 is SAAAGT. The CDR3 length is 13 residues. The CDR3 DNA is TGTGCCAGCAGTGGTGAAGCCAGGGGCCCGCCCTTATTC. It is translated as CASSGEARGPPLF.

The sample holds a few counts of this clonotype. V and J are TRBV6-1 and TRBJ2-2, with D uncertain. CDR1 is MNHNS, CDR2 SASEGT, per germline. This CDR3 has 16 amino acids. Trimming took off 3 bases at V and 2 bases at J, with 13 bases between the two ends. The CDR3 nucleotides are TGTGCCAGCAGTGATCGTCGGCAGATTAACACCGGGGAGCTGTTTTTT. This translates into CASSDRRQINTGELFF.

The chain has TRBV6-5 and TRBJ2-1; possible D gene TRBD2, 6 bases. V was shortened by 8 bases and J by 6 bases, with 14 bases between the two germline ends. Germline CDR1 MNHEY, CDR2 SVGAGI. The length of the CDR3 is 13 residues. Written as DNA, the CDR3 is TGTGCCAGCCGGAGGGTAACCCTCAATGAGCAGTTCTTC. It specifies CASRRVTLNEQFF.

V and J are TRBV7-2 and TRBJ2-2; 10 nucleotides match TRBD2. Per the germline V gene, CDR1 is SGHTA and CDR2 is FQGNSA. This CDR3 is 17 amino acids long. Germline trimming cut 5 bases from V and 3 bases from J; bases unmatched to any gene: 9. CDR3 sequence: CASSRSGGATYTGELFF. The DNA of the CDR3 is TGTGCCAGCAGCCGAAGCGGGGGGGCCACGTACACCGGGGAGCTGTTTTTT.

The genes are TRBV28 and TRBJ2-5; D remains unclear. This CDR3 has 11 amino acids. Germline CDR1 is MDHEN and CDR2 is SYDVKM. Trimming left V 5 bases short and J 10 bases short, with 11 bases between. The CDR3 DNA is TGTGCCAGCAGTAGAGCACGGAACCAGTACTTC. Protein sequence: CASSRARNQYF.

The sample holds a few counts of this clonotype. The V gene is TRBV6-1, the J gene TRBJ1-5, with 7 bases identical to TRBD1. The V gene end was trimmed by 9 bases and the J gene end by 5 bases; junction bases not matched to a gene: 10. CDR1 and CDR2 from the germline V gene are MNHNS and SASEGT. The CDR3 covers 14 residues. This CDR3 is CASTTGAGDQPQHF. The CDR3 DNA reads TGTGCCAGTACAACAGGGGCCGGGGATCAGCCCCAGCATTTT.

This clonotype has more than one count but fewer than ten. The rearrangement links TRBV28 to TRBJ1-5; D is unclear. Germline values: CDR1 MDHEN, CDR2 SYDVKM. Between the trimmed V and J ends, which lost 2 bases and 4 bases, there was a span of 15 bases. The CDR3 spans 16 residues. The CDR3 loop is CASSLRSWWENQPQHF. The CDR3 DNA reads TGTGCCAGCAGTTTACGGTCGTGGTGGGAGAATCAGCCCCAGCATTTT. Variable domain in full (rest from reference TRBV28 and TRBJ1-5): DVKVTQSSRYLVKRTGEKVFLECVQDMDHENMFWYRQDPGLGLRLIYFSYDVKMKEKGDIPEGYSVSREKKERFSLILESASTNQTSMYLCASSLRSWWENQPQHFGDGTRLSIL.

The chain joins TRBV7-6 to TRBJ1-2, with D possibly matching TRBD1 (6 bases). This CDR3 region has 17 residues. Germline V gene data show CDR1 as SGHVS and CDR2 as FNYEAQ. V was pared by 5 bases and J by 4 bases, with 23 bases between. The CDR3, as DNA: TGTGCCAGCAGCATATACCGGGGGGGGCGAGGCCCCTATGGCTACACCTTC. It yields the protein CASSIYRGGRGPYGYTF. Full variable domain (rest looked up from reference TRBV7-6 and TRBJ1-2): GAGVSQSPRYKVTKRGQDVALRCDPISGHVSLYWYRQALGQGPEFLTYFNYEAQQDKSGLPNDRFSAERPEGSISTLTIQRTEQRDSAMYRCASSIYRGGRGPYGYTFGSGTRLTVV.